This TCR beta chain was captured by sequencing in a study of identical twins. Study-wide points: Abundant cord blood beta clonotypes carried fewer insertions; memory repertoires showed none. Zero-insertion analyses might be partly confounded by invariant T cells like MAIT and iNKT.

The germline gives CDR1 MNHEY, CDR2 SMNVEV (reference sequence). This CDR3 is 13 amino acids long. Deletions cut 6 bases from V and 3 bases from J, with 12 bases between. This clonotype was observed a few times. Its antigen is not identified. TCRdb used MiXCR to reprocess the 5' RACE reads, holding one entry per CDR3 protein. The sample yields about 500,000 distinct CDR3 sequences, roughly an eighth seen once. A further study also used this sample, focusing on yellow fever vaccine responses in identical twins.

This clonotype was sampled from a woman between 18 and 29 years old in good health. The source material was CD4+ T cells sorted from blood. The rearrangement uses TRBV27 and TRBJ2-7, with D possibly being TRBD1 (6 bases). CDR3 sequence (DNA): TGTGCCAGCAGCGACGACAGGAGCTACGAGCAGTACTTC. The encoded protein is CASSDDRSYEQYF.